This T cell receptor beta chain derives from a study of post-analysis software for immune sequencing data. Study-wide results and caveats: Patients carried several TRBV segments more frequently than controls did, and TRBV5-6, TRBV5-1 and TRBV20-1 were among them.

Concerning this clonotype itself: Antigen specificity is unknown.

Prepared libraries of TCR beta cDNA carried unique molecular identifiers. In TCRdb, the PCR reads were re-called with MiXCR into one record per CDR3 protein. This repertoire shows about 770,000 distinct CDR3 sequences, approximately 44% found once; its top ten account for roughly 4.9%. V lost 2 bases to trimming and J lost 4 bases, with 11 bases between them. The CDR3 extends over 14 amino acids. CDR1 is SGDLS, CDR2 YYNGEE, per germline. Input material: blood. The chain couples TRBV9 to TRBJ2-3; a possible D gene is TRBD2 (5 bases). The clonotype originates from a girl between 10 and 17 years old with multiple sclerosis. In DNA form, the CDR3 reads TGTGCCAGCAGCGTTGGCGGGCAGGCAGATACGCAGTATTTT. Translated, it gives CASSVGGQADTQYF.